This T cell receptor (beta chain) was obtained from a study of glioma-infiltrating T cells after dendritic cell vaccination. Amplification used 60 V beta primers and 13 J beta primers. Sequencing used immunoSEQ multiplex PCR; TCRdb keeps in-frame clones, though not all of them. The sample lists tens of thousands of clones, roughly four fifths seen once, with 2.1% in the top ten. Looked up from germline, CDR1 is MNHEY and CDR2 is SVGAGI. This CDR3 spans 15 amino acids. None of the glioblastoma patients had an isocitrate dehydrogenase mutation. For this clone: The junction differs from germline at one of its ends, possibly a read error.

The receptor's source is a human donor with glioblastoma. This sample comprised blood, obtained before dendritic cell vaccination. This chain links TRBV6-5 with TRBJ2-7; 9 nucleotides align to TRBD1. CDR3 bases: TGTGCCAGCAGTTACTACCACCCGGGACAGGGCGCCTCGTTTTTC. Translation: CASSYYHPGQGASFF.